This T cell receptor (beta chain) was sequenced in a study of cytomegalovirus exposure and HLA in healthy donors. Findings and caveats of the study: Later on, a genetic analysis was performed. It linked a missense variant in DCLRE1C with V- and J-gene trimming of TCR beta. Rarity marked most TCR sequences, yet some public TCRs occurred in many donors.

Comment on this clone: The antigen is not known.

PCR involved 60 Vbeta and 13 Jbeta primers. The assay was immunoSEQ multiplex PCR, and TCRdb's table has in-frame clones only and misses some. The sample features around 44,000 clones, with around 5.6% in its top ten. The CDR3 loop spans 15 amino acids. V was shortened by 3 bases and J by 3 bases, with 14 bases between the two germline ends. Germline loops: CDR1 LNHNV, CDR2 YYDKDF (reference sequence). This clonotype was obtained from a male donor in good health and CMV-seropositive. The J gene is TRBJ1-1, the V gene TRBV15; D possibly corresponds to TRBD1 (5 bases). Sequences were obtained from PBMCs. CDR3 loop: CATSSLQGFDTEAFF. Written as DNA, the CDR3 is TGTGCCACCAGCAGCCTTCAGGGTTTTGACACTGAAGCTTTCTTT.